Sequencing of this TCR beta chain was carried out in a study of blood T cell repertoires in COVID-19. Per the germline V gene, CDR1 is SNHLY and CDR2 is FYNNEI. The V end was cut by 1 base, the J end by 0 bases, with 9 bases between. The CDR3 spans 15 residues. Clones were read by immunoSEQ multiplex PCR, and TCRdb kept only the in-frame ones, dropping some. This sample has about 89,000 clones, with about 85% found just once. Specimen: peripheral blood. This TCR was recovered from a woman aged 80 or over with acute or convalescent COVID-19. The chain carries TRBV2 and TRBJ1-1; D remains unclear. CDR3 residues: CASSEDASMNTEAFF. In DNA, the CDR3 is TGTGCCAGCAGTGAAGACGCGAGCATGAACACTGAAGCTTTCTTT.